These T cell receptor beta chains were read from a single sample in a study of T cell responses to AZD1222 COVID-19 vaccine. Clones were sequenced by immunoSEQ multiplex PCR, and TCRdb holds only the in-frame ones, with some missing. The data hold 60,000 to 80,000 clones, with around 90% observed a single time. Sequenced here: peripheral blood, sampled on day 0 of AZD1222 vaccination. The source is an adult in good health. The CDR3 runs from the conserved cysteine through the conserved F or W. D genes are given only for firm matches. Only some rows state a clone size, as once, few, many or a class for expanded clones.

NA,TRBV2,NA,TRBJ1-5,CASSERRTDQPQHF,TGTGCCAGCAGTGAAAGACGGACTGATCAGCCCCAGCATTTT
NA,TRBV3-1/TRBV3-2,NA,TRBJ1-2,CASSQDVRGGYTF,TGTGCCAGCAGCCAAGATGTGCGAGGGGGCTACACCTTC
NA,TRBV7-8,NA,TRBJ1-2,CASSLERGHGYTF,TGTGCCAGCAGCTTAGAGCGGGGGCACGGCTACACCTTC
NA,TRBV6-5,NA,TRBJ1-4,CASSKESTPVEKLFF,TGTGCCAGCTCCAAAGAGTCGACGCCGGTGGAAAAACTGTTTTTT
NA,TRBV13,few,TRBJ2-7,CASSLPRASDEQYF,TGTGCCAGCAGCTTACCCAGGGCCTCGGACGAGCAGTACTTC
TRBD1,TRBV13,NA,TRBJ1-1,CASSLGGTGGNTEAFF,TGTGCCAGCAGCTTAGGCGGGACAGGGGGTAACACTGAAGCTTTCTTT
NA,TRBV18,NA,TRBJ1-4,CASSPQHDAVEKLFF,TGTGCCAGCTCACCTCAGCACGACGCTGTAGAAAAACTGTTTTTT
NA,TRBV18,NA,TRBJ1-2,CASSPPANYGYTF,TGTGCCAGCTCACCACCGGCTAACTATGGCTACACCTTC
TRBD2,TRBV5-4,NA,TRBJ2-7,CASSLGLAGGSYEQYF,TGTGCCAGCAGCCTGGGACTAGCGGGGGGCTCCTACGAGCAGTACTTC
NA,TRBV12-3/TRBV12-4,NA,TRBJ1-1,CASRYLGTEAFF,TGTGCCAGCAGATACCTCGGGACAGAAGCTTTCTTT
NA,TRBV9,NA,TRBJ1-2,CASSVGGYGYTF,TGTGCCAGCAGCGTAGGAGGGTATGGCTACACCTTC
TRBD1,TRBV30,NA,TRBJ1-4,CAWSASGTGDEKLFF,TGTGCCTGGAGTGCCTCCGGGACAGGGGACGAAAAACTGTTTTTT
NA,TRBV11-2,NA,TRBJ2-7,CASSLGGSYEQYF,TGTGCCAGCAGCTTAGGGGGGAGCTACGAGCAGTACTTC
TRBD2,TRBV6-4,NA,TRBJ2-2,CASSRSGGPNTGELFF,TGTGCCAGCAGTCGTAGCGGGGGACCGAACACCGGGGAGCTGTTTTTT
TRBD1,TRBV19,NA,TRBJ2-2,CASRPGTGNTGELFF,TGTGCCAGTAGGCCCGGGACAGGGAACACCGGGGAGCTGTTTTTT
TRBD1,TRBV19,NA,TRBJ2-3,CASTRGQGDTQYF,TGTGCCAGTACAAGGGGGCAGGGAGATACGCAGTATTTT
TRBD2,TRBV3-1/TRBV3-2,NA,TRBJ2-1,CASSGTNSYNEQFF,TGTGCCAGCAGTGGGACTAATTCATACAATGAGCAGTTCTTC
NA,TRBV19,NA,TRBJ2-3,CASSSADTQYF,TGTGCCAGTAGTAGCGCGGATACGCAGTATTTT
TRBD2,TRBV9,NA,TRBJ2-2,CASSASDLGGGVGELFF,TGTGCCAGCAGCGCCTCGGACCTAGGCGGGGGGGTCGGGGAGCTGTTTTTT
NA,TRBV5-4,NA,TRBJ1-2,CASSSQVSNYGYTF,TGTGCCAGCAGCTCACAGGTCTCCAACTATGGCTACACCTTC
TRBD1,TRBV2,NA,TRBJ1-2,CASGIQGTYGYTF,TGTGCCAGCGGCATACAGGGGACCTATGGCTACACCTTC
NA,TRBV23-1,once,TRBJ1-1,CASSHPGRVGATNTEAFF,TGCGCCAGCAGTCACCCAGGTCGGGTAGGGGCCACGAACACTGAAGCTTTCTTT
TRBD1,TRBV5-1,NA,TRBJ1-4,CASSLVLGQAEKLFF,TGCGCCAGCAGCTTGGTTCTAGGACAGGCGGAAAAACTGTTTTTT
NA,TRBV28,NA,TRBJ1-2,CASSSGQYFYGYTF,TGTGCCAGCAGCTCAGGACAGTACTTCTATGGCTACACCTTC
NA,TRBV3-1/TRBV3-2,NA,TRBJ2-7,CASSQLMGRGEQYF,TGTGCCAGCAGCCAGCTCATGGGCCGAGGGGAGCAGTACTTC
NA,TRBV3-1/TRBV3-2,once,TRBJ2-5,CASSQVDSASRETQYF,TGTGCCAGCAGCCAGGTAGACAGTGCTTCCAGGGAGACCCAGTACTTC
TRBD1,TRBV19,NA,TRBJ1-4,CASTSAGTGVEKLFF,TGTGCCAGTACCTCCGCCGGGACAGGGGTTGAAAAACTGTTTTTT
TRBD2,TRBV5-6,NA,TRBJ2-1,CASSSTSGGFRSYNEQFF,TGTGCCAGCAGCTCCACTAGCGGGGGTTTCAGGTCCTACAATGAGCAGTTCTTC
NA,TRBV27,NA,TRBJ2-7,CASSFKSFSEQYF,TGTGCCAGCAGTTTTAAATCCTTCTCCGAGCAGTACTTC
NA,TRBV12-3/TRBV12-4,NA,TRBJ1-1,CASSFAGAEAFF,TGTGCCAGCAGTTTTGCGGGCGCTGAAGCTTTCTTT
NA,TRBV7-2,NA,TRBJ2-5,CASSSGQGIRAQYF,TGTGCCAGCAGCTCCGGGCAGGGAATAAGGGCCCAGTACTTC
TRBD1,TRBV19,once,TRBJ1-1,CASSMGQGHTEAFF,TGTGCCAGTAGTATGGGACAGGGCCACACTGAAGCTTTCTTT
NA,TRBV13,NA,TRBJ2-7,CASSLREGTHEQYF,TGTGCCAGCAGCCTTAGAGAGGGTACCCACGAGCAGTACTTC
NA,TRBV6-5,NA,TRBJ1-3,CASRGAGNTIYF,TGTGCCAGCAGGGGGGCGGGAAACACCATATATTTT
TRBD1,TRBV5-4,NA,TRBJ1-2,CASSPGQALANYGYTF,TGTGCCAGCAGTCCCGGACAGGCCTTAGCTAACTATGGCTACACCTTC
TRBD1,TRBV6-5,NA,TRBJ1-6,CATGQGNSPLHF,TGTGCCACGGGACAGGGGAATTCACCCCTCCACTTT
TRBD1,TRBV7-2,NA,TRBJ1-1,CASSPGQGIGEAFF,TGTGCCAGCAGTCCCGGACAGGGGATTGGTGAAGCTTTCTTT
NA,TRBV6-5,NA,TRBJ2-3,CASSTERGTDTQYF,TGTGCCAGCAGTACAGAGCGTGGCACAGATACGCAGTATTTT
NA,TRBV30,NA,TRBJ1-2,CAWSDGRYGYTF,TGTGCCTGGAGTGATGGACGCTATGGCTACACCTTC
NA,TRBV2,NA,TRBJ1-2,CASRPDGSNYGYTF,TGTGCCAGCAGACCCGACGGATCTAACTATGGCTACACCTTC
TRBD1,TRBV24-1,NA,TRBJ2-1,CATSEQGTDNEQFF,TGTGCCACCAGTGAACAGGGGACGGACAATGAGCAGTTCTTC
TRBD1,TRBV3-1/TRBV3-2,NA,TRBJ1-6,CASSLGTGESPLHF,TGTGCCAGCAGCCTCGGGACAGGGGAATCACCCCTCCACTTT
TRBD2,TRBV3-1/TRBV3-2,NA,TRBJ2-3,CASSRTGGGRTDTQYF,TGTGCCAGCAGCCGGACCGGCGGGGGTCGCACAGATACGCAGTATTTT
NA,TRBV19,NA,TRBJ1-1,CASSPGRGFGSSEAFF,TGTGCCAGTAGTCCGGGAAGGGGGTTCGGAAGCAGTGAAGCTTTCTTT
NA,TRBV5-1,NA,TRBJ1-3,CASSLSLGAGNTIYF,TGCGCCAGCAGCTTAAGCCTAGGGGCTGGAAACACCATATATTTT
TRBD1,TRBV2,NA,TRBJ1-4,CASRDRGYLNEKLFF,TGTGCCAGCAGGGACAGGGGCTACCTTAATGAAAAACTGTTTTTT
TRBD1,TRBV11-2,NA,TRBJ1-1,CASRAWDSATEAFF,TGTGCCAGCAGGGCCTGGGACAGCGCCACTGAAGCTTTCTTT
NA,TRBV7-9,NA,TRBJ1-2,CASMGLRGDGYTF,TGTGCCAGCATGGGACTCCGAGGGGATGGCTACACCTTC
NA,TRBV2,once,TRBJ2-2,CASRRGGNTGELFF,TGTGCCAGCAGGCGAGGCGGTAACACCGGGGAGCTGTTTTTT
TRBD1,TRBV12-3/TRBV12-4,NA,TRBJ1-2,CASKGQGTYGYTF,TGTGCCAGCAAGGGACAGGGAACCTATGGCTACACCTTC
TRBD2,TRBV19,NA,TRBJ2-7,CASSIGPTHGREQYF,TGTGCCAGTAGTATAGGCCCGACTCACGGGAGGGAGCAGTACTTC